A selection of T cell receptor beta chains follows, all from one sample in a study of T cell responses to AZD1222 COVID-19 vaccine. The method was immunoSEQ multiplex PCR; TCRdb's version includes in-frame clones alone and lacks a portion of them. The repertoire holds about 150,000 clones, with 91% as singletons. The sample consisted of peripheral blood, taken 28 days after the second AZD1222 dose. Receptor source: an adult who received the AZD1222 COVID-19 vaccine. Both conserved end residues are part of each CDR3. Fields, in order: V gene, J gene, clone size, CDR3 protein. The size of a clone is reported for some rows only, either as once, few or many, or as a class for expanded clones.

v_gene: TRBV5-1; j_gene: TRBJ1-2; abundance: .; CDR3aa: CASGEGQGARGYTF
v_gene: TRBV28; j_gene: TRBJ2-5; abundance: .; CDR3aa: CASSLFGQPQETQYF
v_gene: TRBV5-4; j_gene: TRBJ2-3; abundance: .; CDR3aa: CASSSSSGTDTQYF
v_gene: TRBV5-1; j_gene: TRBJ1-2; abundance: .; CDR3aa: CASSLDGDTGLYYGYTF
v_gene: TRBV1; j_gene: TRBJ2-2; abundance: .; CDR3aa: CTSSPPPGSGTGELFF
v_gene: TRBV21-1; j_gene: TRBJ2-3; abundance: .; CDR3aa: CASSKVEPPGRLLCTDTQYF
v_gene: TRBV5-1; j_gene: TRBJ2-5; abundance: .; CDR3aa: CASSEGAAGETQYF
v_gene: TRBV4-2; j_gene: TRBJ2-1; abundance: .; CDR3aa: CASSQEPSGTEQYNEQFF
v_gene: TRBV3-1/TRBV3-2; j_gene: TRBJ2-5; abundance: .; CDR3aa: CASSQRPGRGETQYF
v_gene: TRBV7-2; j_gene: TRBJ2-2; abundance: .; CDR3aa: CASSLSGGTTGELFF
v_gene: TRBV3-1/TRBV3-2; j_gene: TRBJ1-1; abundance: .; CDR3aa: CASSPTAGVGTEAFF
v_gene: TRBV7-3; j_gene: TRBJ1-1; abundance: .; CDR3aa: CASSQEGAGTEAFF
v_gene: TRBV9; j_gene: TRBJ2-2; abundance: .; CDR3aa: CASSVAGFPNTGELFF
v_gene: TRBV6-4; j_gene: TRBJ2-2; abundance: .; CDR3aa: CASSDSSGATGELFF
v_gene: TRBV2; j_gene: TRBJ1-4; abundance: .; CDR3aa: CASSVPRGVDEKLFF
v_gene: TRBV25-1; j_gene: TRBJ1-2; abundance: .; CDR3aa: CASSVGGMGGYTF
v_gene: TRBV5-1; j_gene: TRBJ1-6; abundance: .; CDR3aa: CASSFEGRDSPLHF
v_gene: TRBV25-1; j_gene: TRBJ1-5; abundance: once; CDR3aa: CASSPGQGAGQPQRF
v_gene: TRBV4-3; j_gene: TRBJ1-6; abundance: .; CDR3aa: CASSQVTGAGSPLHF
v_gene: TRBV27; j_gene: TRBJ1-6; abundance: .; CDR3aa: CASSLVNSPLHF
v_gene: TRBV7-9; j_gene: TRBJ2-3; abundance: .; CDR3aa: CARGAPSTDTQYF
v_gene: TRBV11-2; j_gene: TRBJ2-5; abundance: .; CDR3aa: CASSFHWRAGETQYF
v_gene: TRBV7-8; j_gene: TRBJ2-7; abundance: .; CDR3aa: CASSSGTGGSEQYF
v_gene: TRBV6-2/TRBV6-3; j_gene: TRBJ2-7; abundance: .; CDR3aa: CASSYYQGSSYEQYF
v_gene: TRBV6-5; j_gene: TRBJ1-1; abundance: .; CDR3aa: CASTPDNQNTEAFF
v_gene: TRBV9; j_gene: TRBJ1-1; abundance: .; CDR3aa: CASSVVLGGRAEAFF
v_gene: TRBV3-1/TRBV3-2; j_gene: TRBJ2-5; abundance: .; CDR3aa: CASSRGQLQETQYF
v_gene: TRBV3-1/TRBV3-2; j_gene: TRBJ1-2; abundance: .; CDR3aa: CASSPRGGSGYTF
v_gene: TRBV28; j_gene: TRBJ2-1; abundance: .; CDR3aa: CASSFTGLARVNEQFF
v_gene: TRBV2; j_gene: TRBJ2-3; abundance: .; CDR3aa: CASNPSPGGTDTQYF
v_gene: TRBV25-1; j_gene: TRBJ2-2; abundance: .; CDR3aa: CASSARTGIGTGELFF
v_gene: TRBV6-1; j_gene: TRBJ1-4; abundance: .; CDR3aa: CASSEYAGLSEKLFF
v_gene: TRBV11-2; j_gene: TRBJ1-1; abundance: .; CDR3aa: CASSLGAVNTEAFF
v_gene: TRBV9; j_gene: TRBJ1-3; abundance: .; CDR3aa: CATSGSSGNTIYF
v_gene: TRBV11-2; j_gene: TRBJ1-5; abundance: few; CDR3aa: CASSRGLATNQPQHF
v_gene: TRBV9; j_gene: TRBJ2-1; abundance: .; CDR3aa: CASSPRGLGSYNEQFF
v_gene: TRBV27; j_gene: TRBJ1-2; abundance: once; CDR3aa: CASSLFGGTYGYTF
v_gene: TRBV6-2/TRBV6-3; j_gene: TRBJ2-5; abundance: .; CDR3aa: CASSYSRETQYF
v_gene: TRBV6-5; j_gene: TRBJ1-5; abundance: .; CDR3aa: CASARDTLNQPQHF
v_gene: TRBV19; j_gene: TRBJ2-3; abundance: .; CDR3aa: CASNSPGRSRGDTQYF
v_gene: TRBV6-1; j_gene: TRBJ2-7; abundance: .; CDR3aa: CASSEALIGSPYEQYF
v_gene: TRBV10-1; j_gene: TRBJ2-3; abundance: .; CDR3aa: CASSLSQPTDTQYF
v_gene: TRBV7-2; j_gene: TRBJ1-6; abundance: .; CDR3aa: CASSLRNSPLHF
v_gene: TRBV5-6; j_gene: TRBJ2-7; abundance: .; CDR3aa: CASSLEHSSYEQYF
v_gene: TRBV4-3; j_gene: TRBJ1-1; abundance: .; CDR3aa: CASSQEVTSLGTEAFF
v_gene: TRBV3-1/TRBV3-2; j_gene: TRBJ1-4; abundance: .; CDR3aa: CASSHPTGTQIPTEKLFF
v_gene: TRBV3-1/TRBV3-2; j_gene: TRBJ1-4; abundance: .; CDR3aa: CASSQPVSEKLFF
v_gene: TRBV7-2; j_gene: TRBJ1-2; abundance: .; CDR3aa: CASSQTHGYTF
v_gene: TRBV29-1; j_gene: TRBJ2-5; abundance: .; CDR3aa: CSVAPAQETQYF
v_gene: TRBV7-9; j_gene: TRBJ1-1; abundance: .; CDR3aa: CASSPPGQIEAFF
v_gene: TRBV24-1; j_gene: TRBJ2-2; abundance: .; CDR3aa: CATSDGGQPITGELFF
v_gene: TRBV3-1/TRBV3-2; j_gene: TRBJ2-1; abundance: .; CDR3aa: CASWNSGSRHEQFF
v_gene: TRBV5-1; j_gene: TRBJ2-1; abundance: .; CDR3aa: CASSFGSGTADEQFF
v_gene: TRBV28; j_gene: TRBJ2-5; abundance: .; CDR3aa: CASSNPSGSTLRTQYF
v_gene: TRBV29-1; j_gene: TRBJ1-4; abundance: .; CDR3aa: CSVDSGGGEKLFF
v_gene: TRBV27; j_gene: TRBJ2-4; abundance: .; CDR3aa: CASRLADELGIQYF
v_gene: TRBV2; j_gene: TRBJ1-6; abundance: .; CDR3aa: CASSESQGAAYNSPLHF
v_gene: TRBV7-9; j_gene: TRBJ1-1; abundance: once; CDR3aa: CASSRDRNTEAFF
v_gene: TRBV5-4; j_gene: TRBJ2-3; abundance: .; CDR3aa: CASSLAGGAGTDTQYF